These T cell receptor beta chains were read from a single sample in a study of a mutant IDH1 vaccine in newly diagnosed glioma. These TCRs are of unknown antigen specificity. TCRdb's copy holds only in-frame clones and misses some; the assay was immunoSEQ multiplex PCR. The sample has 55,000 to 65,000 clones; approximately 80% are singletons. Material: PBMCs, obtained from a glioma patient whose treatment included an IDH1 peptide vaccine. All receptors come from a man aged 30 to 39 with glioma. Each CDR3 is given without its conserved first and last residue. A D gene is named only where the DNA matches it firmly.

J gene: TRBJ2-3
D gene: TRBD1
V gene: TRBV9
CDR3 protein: ASSFDRADTQY

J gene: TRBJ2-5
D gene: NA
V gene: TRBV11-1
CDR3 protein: ASSLGQFQETQY

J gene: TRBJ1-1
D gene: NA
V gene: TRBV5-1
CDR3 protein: ASSLAPASPMNTEAF

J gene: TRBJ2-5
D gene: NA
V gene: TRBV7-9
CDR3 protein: ASSLILETQY

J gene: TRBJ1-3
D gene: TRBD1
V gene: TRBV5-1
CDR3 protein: ASSLGAGQGSGNTIY

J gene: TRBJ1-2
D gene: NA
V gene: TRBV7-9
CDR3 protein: ASSLTNHRAGYT

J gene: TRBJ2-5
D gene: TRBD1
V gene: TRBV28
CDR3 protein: ASSFFTGVQETQY

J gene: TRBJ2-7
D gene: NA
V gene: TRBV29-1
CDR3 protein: SVGGGRESRKEQY

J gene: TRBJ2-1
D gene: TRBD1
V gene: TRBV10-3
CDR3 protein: AIRSDRGQGIYNEQF

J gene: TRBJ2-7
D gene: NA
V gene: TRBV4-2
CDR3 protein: ASSRGGGNYEQY

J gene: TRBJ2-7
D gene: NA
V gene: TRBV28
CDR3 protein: ASRPLKWSYEQY

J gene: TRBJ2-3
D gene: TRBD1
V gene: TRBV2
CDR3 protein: ASKYRGFYTQY

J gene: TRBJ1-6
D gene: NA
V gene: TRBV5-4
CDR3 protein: ASSVGRGGNSPLH

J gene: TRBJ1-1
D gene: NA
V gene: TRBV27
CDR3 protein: ASSRVFQLINTEAF

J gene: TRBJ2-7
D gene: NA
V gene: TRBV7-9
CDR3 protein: ASTPDQGVTEQY

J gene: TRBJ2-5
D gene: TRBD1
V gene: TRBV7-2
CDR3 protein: ASNRDRQETQY

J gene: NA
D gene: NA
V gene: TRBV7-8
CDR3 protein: ATKLGGGSYEQY

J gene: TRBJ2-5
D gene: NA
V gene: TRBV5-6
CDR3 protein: ASSFRDRETQY

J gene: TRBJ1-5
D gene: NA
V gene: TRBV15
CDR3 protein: ATSRDLAGNQPQH

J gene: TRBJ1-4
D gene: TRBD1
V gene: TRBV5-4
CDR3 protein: ASSLAGQGSRKLF

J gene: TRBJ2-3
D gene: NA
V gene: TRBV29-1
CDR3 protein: SVEDHPGDFFSSPTDTQY

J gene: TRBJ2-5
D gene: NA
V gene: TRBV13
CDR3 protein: ASSGGAERETQY

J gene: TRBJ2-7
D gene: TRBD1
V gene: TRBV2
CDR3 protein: ASKMGQGYEQY

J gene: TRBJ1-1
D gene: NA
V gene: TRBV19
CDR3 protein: ASSILRGMSTEAF

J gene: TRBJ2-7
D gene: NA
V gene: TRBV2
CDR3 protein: ASTRPYSYEQY

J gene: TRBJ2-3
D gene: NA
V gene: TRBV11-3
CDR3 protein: ASSQRGTDTQY

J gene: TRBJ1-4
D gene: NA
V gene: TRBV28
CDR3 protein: ASSLGGTEKLF

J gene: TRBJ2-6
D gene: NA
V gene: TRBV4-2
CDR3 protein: ASSQEGAGANVLT